This T cell receptor beta chain was sequenced for a study of blood T cell repertoires in COVID-19. Study at large: Italy, Spain and the United States were the sources of the convalescent and acute COVID-19 samples.

Some clones are missing from TCRdb's copy, which holds only in-frame ones; the method was immunoSEQ multiplex PCR. Of roughly 100,000 clones in the sample, around 83% were seen once. CDR1 MDHEN and CDR2 SYDVKM come from the germline V gene. The CDR3 covers 14 residues. J gave up 8 bases and V 11 bases, and 15 bases lay outside the gene matches. V usage is TRBV28 and J usage is TRBJ2-1, with 7 bases aligning to TRBD2. The sample taken for sequencing was peripheral blood. The sequence was obtained from a woman of 80 years or more with acute or convalescent COVID-19. The CDR3 bases are TGTGCCCATTCAGTAGCGCGGGAGCGTTATGAGCAGTTCTTC. It codes for CAHSVARERYEQFF.